This passage covers 32 T cell receptor beta chains from one sample sequenced in a study of early T cells in non-severe SARS-CoV-2 infection. TCRdb reprocessed the 5' RACE reads via MiXCR and lists one record per CDR3 protein. The top ten clones hold approximately 6.3% of a sample with 48,000 or so distinct CDR3 sequences, approximately 6% of them seen once. Sequenced material: whole blood, taken at baseline. These receptor sequences come from an adult who was a healthcare worker with PCR-confirmed SARS-CoV-2 infection or an uninfected control (not recorded which).

V and J are TRBV14 and TRBJ2-2, with 12 bases aligning to TRBD1. The V gene end was trimmed by 8 bases and the J gene end by 1 base; junction bases not matched to a gene: 14. Germline assignment: CDR1 SGHDN and CDR2 FVKESK. This CDR3 is built from 19 residues. The chain's CDR3 is CASSTGTGGRTGNTGELFF. In nucleotides, the CDR3 is TGTGCCAGCTCGACCGGGACAGGGGGCCGCACGGGGAACACCGGGGAGCTGTTTTTT.

This clonotype has ten or more counts. CDR3 bases: TGCGCCAGCAGCTTGACAGGGGCCCGAAACACTGAAGCTTTCTTT. Encoded protein: CASSLTGARNTEAFF. This chain links TRBV5-1 with TRBJ1-1, with 7 bases fitting TRBD1. Trimming removed 1 base from V and 2 bases from J; junction bases left unmatched: 5. This CDR3 contains 15 residues. Germline V gives CDR1 SGHRS, CDR2 YFSETQ.

A remark on this clonotype: A much bigger clone sits one base away, suggesting this may be a read error. The chain employs TRBV11-2 and TRBJ1-2; D is unresolved. The ends were cut back, 8 bases at V and 6 bases at J, with 7 bases in the middle. CDR1 and CDR2 (germline): SGHAT, FQNNGV. The CDR3 is 10 residues long. The CDR3 DNA sequence: TGTGCCAGCGGAAACCATGGCTACACCTTC. This gives the protein CASGNHGYTF.

The chain combines TRBV28 with TRBJ1-5; D gene ambiguous. Trimming shortened V by 6 bases and J by 5 bases, and 5 bases separated the two germline ends. The CDR3 spans 11 residues. CDR1 is MDHEN and CDR2 is SYDVKM in the germline V gene. The CDR3 sequence is CASRTHQPQHF. CDR3 sequence (DNA): TGTGCCAGCAGGACTCATCAGCCCCAGCATTTT.

CDR3 residues: CSARDSRSEQYF. CDR3 sequence (DNA): TGCAGTGCTAGAGATTCTAGGTCCGAGCAGTACTTC. The chain is built from TRBV20-1 and TRBJ2-7; D gene uncertain. Per germline, CDR1 DFQATT and CDR2 SNEGSKA (reference sequence). The V end lost 0 bases, the J end lost 6 bases, and 9 bases lay between the germline ends. The CDR3 runs to 12 residues.

This sequence joins TRBV3-1 and TRBJ2-7; D not certain. From germline, CDR1 is LGHDT and CDR2 YNNKEL (reference sequence). The CDR3 consists of 15 residues. The V end lost 4 bases, the J end lost 2 bases, and 15 bases lay between the germline ends. CDR3 protein: CASSPLPTLPYEQYF. In nucleotides, the CDR3 is TGTGCCAGCAGCCCGTTGCCGACATTACCCTACGAGCAGTACTTC.

The sample holds many counts of this clonotype. V and J are TRBV4-3 and TRBJ2-3; 9 bases line up with TRBD1. V lost 2 bases, J lost 4 bases, and 7 bases stayed unmatched. The CDR3 consists of 16 residues. Germline lookup yields CDR1 LGHNA and CDR2 YSLEER. As DNA, the CDR3 is TGCGCCAGCAGCCAACAAGGACAGGGGAGTGCAGATACGCAGTATTTT. Its translation is CASSQQGQGSADTQYF.

This clonotype was observed at least ten times. J is TRBJ2-7 and V is TRBV7-8; D is unclear. CDR3 length: 11 amino acids. From germline, CDR1 is SGHVS and CDR2 FQNEAQ. Trimming stripped 4 bases from V and 2 bases from J, with 3 bases between. The CDR3: CASSSPYEQYF. The DNA for the CDR3 is TGTGCCAGCAGCTCCCCCTACGAGCAGTACTTC.

CDR3: CASRAGGGHSPLHF. The DNA of the CDR3 is TGTGCCAGCAGGGCCGGCGGGGGCCATTCACCCCTCCACTTT. The rearrangement links TRBV28 to TRBJ1-6, with TRBD1 as a possible D gene (6 bases). Germline-derived CDR1 and CDR2 are MDHEN and SYDVKM. The V end was cut by 6 bases, the J end by 8 bases, with 14 bases between. This CDR3 is 14 amino acids long.

This clonotype showed up many times. CDR3 residues: CASSEGTSTDTQYF. DNA for the CDR3: TGCGCCAGCAGTGAAGGGACATCCACAGATACGCAGTATTTT. The gene calls are TRBV10-1 and TRBJ2-3; TRBD1 is a possible D gene (6 bases). Germline lookup yields CDR1 WNHNN and CDR2 SYGVQD (reference sequence). The CDR3 spans 14 residues. Trimming removed 3 bases from V and 2 bases from J, with 9 bases in between.

This clonotype was observed many times. This chain uses TRBV5-1 with TRBJ2-1; D is unclear. Germline CDR1 SGHRS, CDR2 YFSETQ. The CDR3 consists of 13 residues. Trimming took 0 bases from V and 5 from J, leaving 6 bases between them. CDR3 protein: CASSLVTHNEQFF. Here the CDR3 DNA reads TGCGCCAGCAGCTTGGTGACTCACAATGAGCAGTTCTTC.

This clonotype was observed at least ten times. The chain employs TRBV18 and TRBJ2-2; weak D call: TRBD2 (6 bases). The V end lost 6 bases, the J end lost 5 bases, and 13 bases lay between the germline ends. Germline V gives CDR1 KGHSH, CDR2 LQKENI. The CDR3 sequence is 14 residues long. The CDR3 region has the DNA TGTGCCAGCTCCATCTCCAGCGGGACCGGGGAGCTGTTTTTT. Amino acids: CASSISSGTGELFF.

This sequence joins TRBV7-9 and TRBJ2-1, with D perhaps TRBD1 or TRBD2 (5 bases each). This CDR3 spans 12 amino acids. Germline lookup yields CDR1 SEHNR and CDR2 FQNEAQ (reference sequence). The V end was cut by 0 bases, the J end by 9 bases, with 6 bases between. CDR3 DNA sequence: TGTGCCAGCAGCTTAGCGGGGGTTGAGCAGTTCTTC. It translates to CASSLAGVEQFF. Using reference TRBV7-9 and TRBJ2-1 for the parts outside the CDR3, the full variable domain is DTGVSQNPRHKITKRGQNVTFRCDPISEHNRLYWYRQTLGQGPEFLTYFQNEAQLEKSRLLSDRFSAERPKGSFSTLEIQRTEQGDSAMYLCASSLAGVEQFFGPGTRLTVL.

This clonotype was seen ten or more times. The genes are TRBV12-3 or TRBV12-4 and TRBJ2-1; D is possibly TRBD1 (6 bases). Trimming took off 5 bases at V and 5 bases at J, with 16 bases between the two ends. The CDR3 is 15 residues long. CDR3 loop: CASSTGRNANNEQFF. The CDR3 coding sequence is TGTGCCAGCAGTACAGGGAGAAATGCCAACAATGAGCAGTTCTTC.

This clonotype was seen only a few times. The chain carries TRBV6-1 and TRBJ1-5, with D unclear. Trimming left V 1 base short and J 15 bases short, with 10 bases between. CDR1 and CDR2 from the germline V gene are MNHNS and SASEGT. This CDR3 comprises 11 residues. The CDR3 loop reads CASSEGGAGHF. CDR3 nucleotides: TGTGCCAGCAGTGAAGGGGGTGCGGGGCATTTT.

Ten or more counts support this clonotype. V is TRBV2 and J is TRBJ2-3; tentatively, D is TRBD2 (5 bases). The CDR3 runs 15 residues. V was shortened by 5 bases and J by 3 bases, with 15 bases between the two germline ends. Germline assignment: CDR1 SNHLY and CDR2 FYNNEI. CDR3 amino acids: CASSRNGKGTDTQYF. The DNA for the CDR3 is TGTGCCAGCAGTAGGAACGGGAAGGGTACAGATACGCAGTATTTT. Using reference TRBV2 and TRBJ2-3 for the parts outside the CDR3, the full variable domain is EPEVTQTPSHQVTQMGQEVILRCVPISNHLYFYWYRQILGQKVEFLVSFYNNEISEKSEIFDDQFSVERPDGSNFTLKIRSTKLEDSAMYFCASSRNGKGTDTQYFGPGTRLTVL.

This sequence joins TRBV5-1 and TRBJ2-3; 12 nucleotides agree with TRBD2. Germline assignment: CDR1 SGHRS and CDR2 YFSETQ. CDR3 length: 18 residues. V lost 4 bases and J lost 2; bases outside the gene matches: 11. The CDR3 nucleotides are TGCGCCAGCAGCGGCGGACTAGCGGGATTGCGGGACACAGATACGCAGTATTTT. Amino acid sequence: CASSGGLAGLRDTDTQYF.

This clonotype showed up many times. The gene calls are TRBV10-3 and TRBJ2-3, with 9 bases that match TRBD1. The V gene end was trimmed by 8 bases and the J gene end by 4 bases; junction bases not matched to a gene: 10. Germline loops: CDR1 ENHRY, CDR2 SYGVKD. The length of the CDR3 is 15 residues. The CDR3 nucleotides are TGTGCCATCGGAATGGGACAGGGTGGCGCAGATACGCAGTATTTT. It encodes CAIGMGQGGADTQYF.

This clonotype was seen a handful of times. The chain couples TRBV20-1 to TRBJ2-2; D is undetermined. CDR1 is DFQATT and CDR2 is SNEGSKA in the germline V gene (reference sequence). CDR3 length: 16 amino acids. Trimming shortened V by 2 bases and J by 1 base, and 14 bases separated the two germline ends. The chain's CDR3 is CSARPPGRRNTGELFF. CDR3 coding DNA: TGCAGTGCTAGACCCCCGGGCAGGAGGAACACCGGGGAGCTGTTTTTT.

This clonotype was counted ten times or more. V is TRBV7-3 and J is TRBJ2-2; D remains unclear. Germline loops: CDR1 SGHTA, CDR2 FQGTGA. V dropped 1 base and J dropped 6 bases, with 6 bases sitting between them. The CDR3 loop spans 13 amino acids. CDR3 sequence (DNA): TGTGCCAGCAGCTTAAGCTTAGCCGGGGAGCTGTTTTTT. It translates to CASSLSLAGELFF.

This clonotype was picked up a small number of times. This chain connects TRBV20-1 to TRBJ2-5; maybe TRBD1 (6 bases). CDR1 and CDR2 (germline): DFQATT, SNEGSKA (reference sequence). The CDR3 sequence is 15 residues long. Trimming left V 1 base short and J 5 bases short, with 17 bases between. CDR3 amino acids: CSARGTARFGETQYF. CDR3 DNA sequence: TGCAGTGCTAGAGGGACAGCTAGATTTGGGGAGACCCAGTACTTC.

V gene TRBV7-9 combines with J gene TRBJ2-1; a possible D gene is TRBD2 (6 bases). Per germline, CDR1 SEHNR and CDR2 FQNEAQ (reference sequence). This CDR3 is built from 14 residues. Between the trimmed V and J ends, which lost 1 base and 7 bases, there was a span of 11 bases. The CDR3 region is CASSLEREQNEQFF. In DNA form, the CDR3 reads TGTGCCAGCAGCTTAGAACGGGAGCAGAATGAGCAGTTCTTC.

This clonotype was seen a few times. At one of its ends the junction is not consistent with the germline gene, which may arise from a read error. The genes are TRBV7-3 and TRBJ2-3; D may be TRBD1 (5 bases). The CDR3 runs to 13 residues. Germline CDR1 is SGHTA and CDR2 is FQGTGA. This CDR3 is CTSSPRGTDTQYF. The DNA for the CDR3 is TGTACCAGCAGCCCCAGGGGCACAGATACGCAGTATTTT. Variable domain in full (rest from reference TRBV7-3 and TRBJ2-3): GAGVSQTPSNKVTEKGKYVELRCDPISGHTALYWYRQSLGQGPEFLIYFQGTGAADDSGLPNDRFFAVRPEGSVSTLKIQRTERGDSAVYLCTSSPRGTDTQYFGPGTRLTVL.

The chain uses TRBV7-6 and TRBJ2-3, with TRBD2 identical over 13 bases. This CDR3 contains 16 residues. The germline V gene has CDR1 SGHVS and CDR2 FNYEAQ. The J segment lost 3 bases and the V segment lost 8 bases, leaving 8 bases of the junction unmatched. The CDR3 reads CASRATSGRATDTQYF. In DNA form, the CDR3 reads TGTGCCAGCCGCGCCACTAGCGGGAGGGCGACAGATACGCAGTATTTT.

This clonotype has only a few counts. The CDR3 loop is CSVEDGETQYF. The CDR3 DNA reads as TGCAGCGTTGAAGATGGAGAGACCCAGTACTTC. This rearrangement joins TRBV29-1 to TRBJ2-5; D gene unclear. This CDR3 has 11 residues. V was cut by 0 bases and J by 4 bases, with 3 bases left in between. Looked up from germline, CDR1 is SQVTM and CDR2 is ANQGSEA.

This clonotype came up a few times. The chain has TRBV20-1 and TRBJ2-3, with 8 bases identical to TRBD2. The V gene end was trimmed by 6 bases and the J gene end by 3 bases; junction bases not matched to a gene: 11. The CDR3 spans 15 residues. Germline lookup yields CDR1 DFQATT and CDR2 SNEGSKA (reference sequence). As DNA, the CDR3 is TGCAGTGCAACAAGCGGGAGTCACGCTACAGATACGCAGTATTTT. It codes for CSATSGSHATDTQYF.

This clonotype was counted between two and nine times. The chain employs TRBV28 and TRBJ2-2, with 8 nucleotides matching TRBD2. The CDR3 has 16 residues. Germline trimming cut 4 bases from V and 3 bases from J; bases unmatched to any gene: 7. The germline V gene has CDR1 MDHEN and CDR2 SYDVKM. DNA of the CDR3: TGTGCCAGCAGTTCACGACTAGCGAGCGACACCGGGGAGCTGTTTTTT. This codes for CASSSRLASDTGELFF.

This clonotype was recorded at least ten times. The chain employs TRBV7-9 and TRBJ2-3, with TRBD2 matching over 8 bases. V gave up 5 bases and J gave up 2 bases; unmatched junction bases: 6. Germline-derived CDR1 and CDR2 are SEHNR and FQNEAQ (reference sequence). This CDR3 has 15 amino acids. The CDR3 DNA follows: TGTGCCAGCAGCATAGGAGCGGGAGTCACAGATACGCAGTATTTT. Translation gives CASSIGAGVTDTQYF.

J is TRBJ1-5 and V is TRBV29-1; TRBD1 aligns across 8 bases. The CDR3 runs to 14 residues. V lost 7 bases to trimming and J lost 3 bases; unmatched junction nucleotides: 8. Germline assignment: CDR1 SQVTM and CDR2 ANQGSEA. CDR3 sequence: CSAETGDVNQPQHF. In DNA form, the CDR3 reads TGCAGCGCAGAGACAGGGGATGTCAATCAGCCCCAGCATTTT.

This clonotype was seen ten or more times. This chain links TRBV10-3 with TRBJ2-1, with no clear D. Germline CDR1 ENHRY, CDR2 SYGVKD. Trimming pared 9 bases from V and 6 bases from J, leaving 12 bases between. The length of the CDR3 is 12 residues. In DNA form, the CDR3 reads TGTGCCATAGCCCTAAAGGTCAATGAGCAGTTCTTC. As protein: CAIALKVNEQFF.

This clonotype showed up just a few times. The gene calls are TRBV11-2 and TRBJ2-7; TRBD1 agrees at 8 bases. This CDR3 is 15 amino acids long. Per the germline V gene, CDR1 is SGHAT and CDR2 is FQNNGV. V was pared by 5 bases and J by 6 bases, with 12 bases of the junction left unmatched. CDR3: CASSHKDRVLSEQYF. For the CDR3, the DNA is TGTGCCAGCAGCCACAAGGACAGGGTGCTCTCCGAGCAGTACTTC.

In this sample, this clonotype turned up a few times. The V gene is TRBV12-3 or TRBV12-4, the J gene TRBJ1-2; possible D gene TRBD1, 6 bases. The V end was cut by 3 bases, the J end by 4 bases, with 6 bases between. The CDR3 is made up of 12 amino acids. CDR3 protein: CASSLDSYGYTF. CDR3 coding DNA: TGTGCCAGCAGTTTGGACAGCTATGGCTACACCTTC.